The rows below give T cell receptor beta chains drawn from one sample of a study of blood T cells in healthy people across ages. TCRdb called the 5' RACE reads again in MiXCR, with one record for every CDR3 protein. This sample carries some 1,000,000 distinct CDR3 sequences, under 30% of them seen once, and the ten largest clones take about 0.69%. This same sample was also taken into another study, of T cells of mothers and their children.

Input material: blood. The receptors were sampled from a girl under 10 years old in good health. CDR3s include the opening cysteine and the closing phenylalanine or tryptophan. The D gene is left open where the match is weak. The listing skips clone size in some rows; elsewhere it reads once, few, many or a size class.

v_gene	d_gene	j_gene	abundance	CDR3aa	CDR3nt
TRBV29-1	-	TRBJ2-5	-	CSVERPVQETQYF	TGCAGCGTTGAACGGCCAGTCCAAGAGACCCAGTACTTC
TRBV7-8	-	TRBJ2-7	-	CASTQGSSYEQYF	TGTGCCAGCACCCAGGGGAGCTCCTACGAGCAGTACTTC
TRBV4-1	-	TRBJ2-7	-	CASSQALGSPYEQYF	TGCGCCAGCAGCCAAGCTTTGGGGTCTCCCTACGAGCAGTACTTC
TRBV2	TRBD1	TRBJ1-5	few	CASSEGQGAYQPQHF	TGTGCCAGCAGTGAAGGGCAGGGGGCCTATCAGCCCCAGCATTTT
TRBV27	-	TRBJ2-3	-	CASSLQAGTDTQYF	TGTGCCAGCAGTCTACAGGCGGGCACAGATACGCAGTATTTT
TRBV29-1	-	TRBJ1-1	few	CSVVGKGKQNTEAFF	TGCAGCGTTGTGGGAAAGGGAAAACAGAACACTGAAGCTTTCTTT
TRBV12-3/TRBV12-4	-	TRBJ1-6	-	CASSLRFSSDSPLHF	TGTGCCAGCAGTTTGAGGTTCAGTTCTGATTCACCCCTCCACTTT
TRBV5-1	-	TRBJ2-1	few	CASSFHFETRNFNEQFF	TGCGCCAGCAGCTTCCATTTCGAGACTAGGAATTTCAATGAGCAGTTCTTC
TRBV2	-	TRBJ2-7	-	CASSEPLPLRSYEQYF	TGTGCCAGCAGTGAGCCGCTGCCCTTAAGGAGCTACGAGCAGTACTTC
TRBV7-9	-	TRBJ2-7	few	CASSLGPLLYEQYF	TGTGCCAGCAGCTTAGGCCCACTTCTCTACGAGCAGTACTTC
TRBV7-9	-	TRBJ2-5	-	CASSLQERRETQYF	TGTGCCAGCAGCTTACAGGAGAGGCGAGAGACCCAGTACTTC
TRBV7-2	TRBD2	TRBJ2-5	-	CASSLAALAGGVGGETQYF	TGTGCCAGCAGCTTAGCGGCTCTAGCGGGAGGCGTGGGTGGAGAGACCCAGTACTTC
TRBV13	-	TRBJ2-5	-	CASSLTERIETQYF	TGTGCCAGCAGCTTAACGGAGCGGATCGAGACCCAGTACTTC
TRBV3-1	-	TRBJ2-1	few	CASTLASLHNEQFF	TGTGCCAGCACGCTCGCTAGTTTACACAATGAGCAGTTCTTC
TRBV20-1	TRBD1	TRBJ2-7	many	CSARTGGTYEQYF	TGCAGTGCTAGGACAGGGGGTACCTACGAGCAGTACTTC
TRBV24-1	TRBD2	TRBJ2-5	few	CATSDPGLAGIEETQYF	TGTGCCACCAGTGATCCAGGACTAGCGGGGATAGAAGAGACCCAGTACTTC
TRBV5-1	-	TRBJ2-3	-	CASSPRDRTDTQYF	TGCGCCAGCAGCCCTAGGGATCGCACAGATACGCAGTATTTT
TRBV9	TRBD1	TRBJ1-5	-	CASSGGDSYQPQHF	TGTGCCAGCAGCGGTGGGGACAGCTATCAGCCCCAGCATTTT
TRBV10-3	-	TRBJ2-1	-	CAITNRNANEQFF	TGTGCCATCACAAATCGCAACGCGAATGAGCAGTTCTTC
TRBV7-2	-	TRBJ1-5	-	CASSRNRAGQPQHF	TGTGCCAGCAGCCGAAACAGGGCAGGGCAGCCCCAGCATTTT
TRBV19	-	TRBJ2-1	-	CATSITIYNEQFF	TGTGCCACCTCCATCACTATCTACAATGAGCAGTTCTTC
TRBV7-2	-	TRBJ2-7	-	CASSWTSREQYF	TGTGCCAGCTCTTGGACGTCCAGGGAGCAGTACTTC
TRBV7-2	TRBD2	TRBJ2-5	few	CASSLGPSGGSETQYF	TGTGCCAGCAGCTTAGGCCCTAGCGGGGGGTCGGAGACCCAGTACTTC
TRBV20-1	TRBD1	TRBJ2-2	-	CSAYRGGELFF	TGCAGTGCCTACAGGGGCGGGGAGCTGTTTTTT
TRBV4-3	TRBD2	TRBJ2-3	few	CASSRRLTSGGTDTQYF	TGCGCCAGCAGCCGAAGACTGACTAGCGGGGGGACAGATACGCAGTATTTT
TRBV29-1	-	TRBJ1-1	-	CSVAGVAGAFF	TGCAGCGTTGCGGGGGTTGCGGGGGCTTTCTTT
TRBV29-1	TRBD1	TRBJ1-2	-	CSVPDRGRGYTF	TGCAGCGTACCGGACAGGGGGCGAGGCTACACCTTC
TRBV29-1	TRBD1	TRBJ1-1	few	CSVERQGNTEAFF	TGCAGCGTTGAAAGACAGGGGAACACTGAAGCTTTCTTT
TRBV12-5	-	TRBJ2-4	-	CASGLGRLLAKNIQYF	TGTGCTAGTGGTTTGGGCCGACTCTTAGCCAAAAACATTCAGTACTTC